Here is one TCR beta chain with its context. This clonotype was detected many times. Its antigen has not been determined. No much larger clone is present one base from it, and per-base qualities are unavailable. The sequencer was an Illumina HiSeq 2000. TCR beta chain libraries were generated by multiplex PCR amplification. The amplified TCR beta chain products were analyzed by high-throughput sequencing. TCRdb trimmed the raw reads at Q25, called clones with MiXCR and kept productive beta chains. Rows merge per CDR3 protein into single entries with the most common DNA and genes. Within this sample are about 130,000 distinct CDR3 sequences, with 21% of them counted one time only. Over 2% of the sample comes from the top ten. This entry is derived from a study of breast tumors, draining lymph nodes, adjacent tissues (dated by TCRdb to about 2016). Broadly, across the study: Breast cancer patients provided tumor, adjacent nontumor tissue and axillary lymph nodes, and the study compared the TCR beta repertoires across these three sources. In human breast cancer, the study set out to evaluate how tumor, surrounding tissue and draining lymph node repertoires relate to one another and whether T cells may move between these sites.

The germline V gene yields SGHTA for CDR1 and FQGNSA for CDR2. The CDR3 goes from the cysteine to the phenylalanine over 18 residues. The sequence is cut down to CDR3 DNA, 54 bases in frame from base 1. V loses 5 bases at its end and J loses 5 bases; junction bases beyond the gene matches: 15. The paper as a whole reports these results and caveats: The data were considered consistent with the idea that most tumor T cells come from the lymph node and then expand in tumor tissue. Tumor and nontumor tissue repertoires were significantly more similar in luminal-like than in basal-like breast cancer. Tumors showed preferential V and J gene usage, and their T-cell repertoire diversity fell below that of lymph nodes yet above that of nontumor tissue. The conclusion that tumor T cells originate in lymph nodes was presented as consistent with a hypothesis rather than as directly demonstrated.

Lymph node samples came from the axillary draining lymph nodes of breast cancer patients. Material: axillary lymph node tissue. The sequence is built from TRBV7-2 and TRBJ2-1; 10 bases in the middle match TRBD2. This TCR was recovered from a female donor with breast cancer. Some clones in this sample may be carry-over from other donors' samples. The bases read TGTGCCAGCAGCCCTACCGGGCGAGCGGGAGGGCGGCACAATGAGCAGTTCTTC. It specifies CASSPTGRAGGRHNEQFF.